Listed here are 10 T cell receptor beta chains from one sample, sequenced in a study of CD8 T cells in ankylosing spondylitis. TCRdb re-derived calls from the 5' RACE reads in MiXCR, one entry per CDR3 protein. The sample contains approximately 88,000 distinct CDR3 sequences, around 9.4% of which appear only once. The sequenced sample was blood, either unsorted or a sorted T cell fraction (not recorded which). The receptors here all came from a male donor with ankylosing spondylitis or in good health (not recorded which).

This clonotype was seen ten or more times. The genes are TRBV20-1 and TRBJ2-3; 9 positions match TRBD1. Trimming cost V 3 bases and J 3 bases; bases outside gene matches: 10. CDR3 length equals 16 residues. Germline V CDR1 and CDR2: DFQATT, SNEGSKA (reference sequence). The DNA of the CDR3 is TGCAGTGCTAGTGGGGGGACAGGGATCAAGACAGATACGCAGTATTTT. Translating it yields CSASGGTGIKTDTQYF.

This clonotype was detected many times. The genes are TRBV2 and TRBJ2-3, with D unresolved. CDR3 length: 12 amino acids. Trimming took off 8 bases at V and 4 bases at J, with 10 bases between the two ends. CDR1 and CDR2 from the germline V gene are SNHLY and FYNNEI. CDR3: CASEYDSDTQYF. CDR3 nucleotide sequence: TGTGCCAGCGAGTACGATTCAGATACGCAGTATTTT.

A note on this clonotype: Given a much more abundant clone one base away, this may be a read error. This chain's CDR3 is CANSFPGLTYEQYF. The CDR3 DNA follows: TGTGCCAACAGTTTCCCAGGGTTGACCTACGAGCAGTACTTC. V is TRBV28 and J is TRBJ2-7; weak D call: TRBD1 (5 bases). The CDR3 is 14 amino acids. The germline V gene encodes CDR1 MDHEN and CDR2 SYDVKM.

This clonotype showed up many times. CDR3 sequence reads: CSAGRPPTQETQYF. CDR3 bases: TGCAGTGCTGGCCGTCCACCGACCCAAGAGACCCAGTACTTC. The gene calls are TRBV20-1 and TRBJ2-5, with unresolved D. Germline V CDR1 and CDR2: DFQATT, SNEGSKA (reference sequence). The CDR3 runs 14 residues. V was clipped by 5 bases and J by 1 base, with 14 bases between them.

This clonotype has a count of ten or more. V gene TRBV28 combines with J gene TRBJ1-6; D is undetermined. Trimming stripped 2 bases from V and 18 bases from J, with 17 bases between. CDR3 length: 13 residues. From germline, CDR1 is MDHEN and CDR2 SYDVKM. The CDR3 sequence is CASSLGVGKLHHF. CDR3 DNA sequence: TGTGCCAGCAGTTTAGGTGTAGGGAAGCTACACCACTTT.

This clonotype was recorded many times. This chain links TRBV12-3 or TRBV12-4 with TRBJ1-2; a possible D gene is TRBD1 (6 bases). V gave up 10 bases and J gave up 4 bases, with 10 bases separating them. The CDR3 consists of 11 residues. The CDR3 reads CATGEGYGYTF. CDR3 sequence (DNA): TGTGCCACAGGGGAGGGCTATGGCTACACCTTC.

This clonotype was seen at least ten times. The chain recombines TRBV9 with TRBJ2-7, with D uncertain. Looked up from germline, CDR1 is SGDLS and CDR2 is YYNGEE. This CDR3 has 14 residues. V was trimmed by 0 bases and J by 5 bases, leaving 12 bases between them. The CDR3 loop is CASSVGEGFDEQYF. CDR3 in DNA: TGTGCCAGCAGCGTAGGTGAAGGGTTCGACGAGCAGTACTTC.

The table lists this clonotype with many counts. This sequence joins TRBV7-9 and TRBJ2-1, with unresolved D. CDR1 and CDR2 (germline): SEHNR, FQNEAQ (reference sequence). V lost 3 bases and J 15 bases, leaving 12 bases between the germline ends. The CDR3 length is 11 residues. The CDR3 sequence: CASSLSVSAFF. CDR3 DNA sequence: TGTGCCAGCAGCTTGTCGGTTTCAGCGTTCTTC.

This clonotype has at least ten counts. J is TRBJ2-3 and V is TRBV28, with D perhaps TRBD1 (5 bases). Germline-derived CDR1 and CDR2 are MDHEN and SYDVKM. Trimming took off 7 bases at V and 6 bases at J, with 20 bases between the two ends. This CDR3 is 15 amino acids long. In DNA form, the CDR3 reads TGTGCCAGCACTTCTCTAGGGGAATCTTCGGATACGCAGTATTTT. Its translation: CASTSLGESSDTQYF.

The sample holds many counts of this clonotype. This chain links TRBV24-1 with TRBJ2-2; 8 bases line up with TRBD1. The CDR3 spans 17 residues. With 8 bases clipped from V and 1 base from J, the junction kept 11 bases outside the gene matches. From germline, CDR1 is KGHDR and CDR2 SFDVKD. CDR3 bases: TGTGCCACCACCCCTACCCCCGGGACAGGGAACACCGGGGAGCTGTTTTTT. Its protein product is CATTPTPGTGNTGELFF.